The following is a TCR beta chain sequence with its context. Its antigen is still unknown. The data were obtained in a study of cytomegalovirus exposure and HLA in healthy donors. The donors were in the roughly 120-subject validation cohort, distinct from the roughly 700-subject first cohort. V was clipped by 1 base and J by 1 base, with 13 bases between them. Germline CDR1 GTSNPN, CDR2 SVGIG (reference sequence). The CDR3 has 15 residues. Data came from immunoSEQ multiplex PCR; TCRdb stores just in-frame clones and leaves some out. The sample has fewer than 65,000 clones, roughly nine tenths seen once. Overall study findings and caveats: The finding came from a later analysis; first-cohort TCR clusters tended to co-occur in the approximately 120 validation repertoires. Diagnosis of cytomegalovirus status made by the classifier reportedly showed high specificity and sensitivity.

This chain connects TRBV30 to TRBJ1-1; D gene unclear. The clonotype was recovered from a woman aged 18 to 35 in good health and CMV-seronegative. The sample taken for sequencing was PBMCs. The CDR3 sequence is CAWSETTSRNTEAFF. The CDR3 nucleotides read TGTGCCTGGAGTGAAACAACGTCCAGGAACACTGAAGCTTTCTTT. Based on the CDR3 plus reference TRBV30 and TRBJ1-1, the full variable domain is SQTIHQWPATLVQPVGSPLSLECTVEGTSNPNLYWYRQAAGRGLQLLFYSVGIGQISSEVPQNLSASRPQDRQFILSSKKLLLSDSGFYLCAWSETTSRNTEAFFGQGTRLTVV.